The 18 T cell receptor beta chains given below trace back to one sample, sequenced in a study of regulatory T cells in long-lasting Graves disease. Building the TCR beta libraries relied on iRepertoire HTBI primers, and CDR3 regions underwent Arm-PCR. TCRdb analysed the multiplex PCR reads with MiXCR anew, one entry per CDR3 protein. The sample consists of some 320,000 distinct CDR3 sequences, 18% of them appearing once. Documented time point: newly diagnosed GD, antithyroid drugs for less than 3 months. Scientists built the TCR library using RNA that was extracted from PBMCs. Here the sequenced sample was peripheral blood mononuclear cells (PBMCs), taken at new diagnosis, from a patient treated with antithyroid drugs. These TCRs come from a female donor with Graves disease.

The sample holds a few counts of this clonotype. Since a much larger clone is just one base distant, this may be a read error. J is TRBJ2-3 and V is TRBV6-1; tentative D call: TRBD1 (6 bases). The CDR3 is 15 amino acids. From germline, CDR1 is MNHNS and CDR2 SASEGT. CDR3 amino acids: CASSPTGHLTDTRYF. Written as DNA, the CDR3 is TGTGCCAGCAGTCCCACGGGACACCTCACAGATACGCGGTATTTT.

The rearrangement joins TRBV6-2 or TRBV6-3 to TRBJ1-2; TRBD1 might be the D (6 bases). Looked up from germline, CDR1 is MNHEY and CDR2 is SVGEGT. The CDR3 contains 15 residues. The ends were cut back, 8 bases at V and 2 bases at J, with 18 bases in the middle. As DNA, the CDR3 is TGTGCCAGCGATGTCATGGGGCAGGGGAACTATGGCTACACCTTC. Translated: CASDVMGQGNYGYTF.

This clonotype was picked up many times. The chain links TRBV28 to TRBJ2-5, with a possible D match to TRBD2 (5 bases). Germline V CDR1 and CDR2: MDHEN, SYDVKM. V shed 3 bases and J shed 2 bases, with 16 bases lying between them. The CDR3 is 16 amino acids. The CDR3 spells CASSLLGASGQETQYF. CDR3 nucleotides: TGTGCCAGCAGTTTGCTAGGTGCCAGCGGACAAGAGACCCAGTACTTC.

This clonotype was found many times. CDR3 amino acids: CSVSEAATSGSTDTQYF. Here the CDR3 DNA reads TGCAGCGTCTCCGAGGCCGCGACTAGCGGGAGCACAGATACGCAGTATTTT. The rearrangement links TRBV29-1 to TRBJ2-3, with TRBD2 identical over 10 bases. This CDR3 spans 17 amino acids. Germline loops: CDR1 SQVTM, CDR2 ANQGSEA. J gave up 0 bases and V 6 bases, and 12 bases lay outside the gene matches.

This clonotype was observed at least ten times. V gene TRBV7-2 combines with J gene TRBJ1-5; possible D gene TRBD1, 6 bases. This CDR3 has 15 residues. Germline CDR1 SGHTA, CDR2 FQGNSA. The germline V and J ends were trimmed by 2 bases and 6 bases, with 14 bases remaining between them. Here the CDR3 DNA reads TGTGCCAGCAGCTTATGGGTGGTACAGGGTCAGCCCCAGCATTTT. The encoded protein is CASSLWVVQGQPQHF.

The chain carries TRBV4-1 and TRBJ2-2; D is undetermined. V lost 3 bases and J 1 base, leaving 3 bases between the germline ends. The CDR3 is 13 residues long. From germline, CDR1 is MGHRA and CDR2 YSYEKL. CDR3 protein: CASSHKNTGELFF. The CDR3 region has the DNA TGCGCCAGCAGCCATAAGAACACCGGGGAGCTGTTTTTT.

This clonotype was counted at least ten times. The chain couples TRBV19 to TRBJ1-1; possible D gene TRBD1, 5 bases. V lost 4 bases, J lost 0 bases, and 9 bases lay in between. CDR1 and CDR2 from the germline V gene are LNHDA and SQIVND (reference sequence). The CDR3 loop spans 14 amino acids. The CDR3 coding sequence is TGTGCCAGTAGTAAGGGACCCGTGAACACTGAAGCTTTCTTT. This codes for CASSKGPVNTEAFF.

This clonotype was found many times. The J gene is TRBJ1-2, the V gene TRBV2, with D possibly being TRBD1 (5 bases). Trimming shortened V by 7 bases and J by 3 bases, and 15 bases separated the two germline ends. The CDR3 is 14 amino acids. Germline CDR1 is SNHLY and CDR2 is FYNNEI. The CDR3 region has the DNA TGTGCCAGCACCGACGCACAGGAGCACTATGGCTACACCTTC. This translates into CASTDAQEHYGYTF.

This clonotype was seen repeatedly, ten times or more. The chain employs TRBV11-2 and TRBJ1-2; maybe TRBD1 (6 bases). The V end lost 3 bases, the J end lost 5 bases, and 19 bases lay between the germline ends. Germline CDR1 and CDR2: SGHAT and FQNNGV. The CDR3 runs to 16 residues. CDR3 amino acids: CASSFTGHIGQYGYTF. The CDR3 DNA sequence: TGTGCCAGCAGCTTTACAGGTCATATCGGACAGTATGGCTACACCTTC.

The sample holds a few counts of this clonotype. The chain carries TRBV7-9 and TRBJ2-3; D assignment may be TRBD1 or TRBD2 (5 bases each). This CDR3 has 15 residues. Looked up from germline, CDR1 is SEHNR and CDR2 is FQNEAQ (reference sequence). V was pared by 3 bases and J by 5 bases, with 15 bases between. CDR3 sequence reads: CASSFSRGRGDTQYF. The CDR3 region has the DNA TGTGCCAGCAGCTTCTCCCGGGGCCGGGGAGATACGCAGTATTTT.

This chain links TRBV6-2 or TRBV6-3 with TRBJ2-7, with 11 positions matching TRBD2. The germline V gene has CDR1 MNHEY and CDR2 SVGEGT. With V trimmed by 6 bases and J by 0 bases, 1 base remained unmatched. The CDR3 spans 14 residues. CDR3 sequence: CASRGLADSYEQYF. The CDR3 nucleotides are TGTGCCAGCAGGGGACTAGCGGACTCCTACGAGCAGTACTTC.

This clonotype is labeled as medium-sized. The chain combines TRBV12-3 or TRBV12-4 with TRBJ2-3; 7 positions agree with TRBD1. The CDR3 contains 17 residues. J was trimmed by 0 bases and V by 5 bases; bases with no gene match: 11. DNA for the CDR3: TGTGCCAGCAGTATCAGGGTCGGGACAGTTAGCACAGATACGCAGTATTTT. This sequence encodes CASSIRVGTVSTDTQYF.

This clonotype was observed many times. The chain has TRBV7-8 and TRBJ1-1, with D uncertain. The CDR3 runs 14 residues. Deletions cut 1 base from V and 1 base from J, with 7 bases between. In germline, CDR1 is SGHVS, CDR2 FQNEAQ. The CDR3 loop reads CASSLGRANTEAFF. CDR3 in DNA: TGTGCCAGCAGCTTAGGTCGGGCGAACACTGAAGCTTTCTTT. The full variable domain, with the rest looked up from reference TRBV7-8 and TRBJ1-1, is GAGVSQSPRYKVAKRGQDVALRCDPISGHVSLFWYQQALGQGPEFLTYFQNEAQLDKSGLPSDRFFAERPEGSVSTLKIQRTQQEDSAVYLCASSLGRANTEAFFGQGTRLTVV.

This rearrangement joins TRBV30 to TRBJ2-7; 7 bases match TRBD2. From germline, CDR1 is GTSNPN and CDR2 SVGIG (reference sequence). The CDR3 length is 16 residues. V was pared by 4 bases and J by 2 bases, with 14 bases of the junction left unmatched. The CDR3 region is CAWTLQGGAKTYEQYF. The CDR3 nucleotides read TGTGCCTGGACTCTCCAGGGAGGGGCTAAGACCTACGAGCAGTACTTC.

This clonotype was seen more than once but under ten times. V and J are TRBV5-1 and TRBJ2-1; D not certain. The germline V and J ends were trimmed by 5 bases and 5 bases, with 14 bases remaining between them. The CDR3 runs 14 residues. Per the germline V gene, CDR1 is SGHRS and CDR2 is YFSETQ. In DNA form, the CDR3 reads TGCGCCAGCAGGCAGTCGCTAGGCCACAATGAGCAGTTCTTC. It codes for CASRQSLGHNEQFF.

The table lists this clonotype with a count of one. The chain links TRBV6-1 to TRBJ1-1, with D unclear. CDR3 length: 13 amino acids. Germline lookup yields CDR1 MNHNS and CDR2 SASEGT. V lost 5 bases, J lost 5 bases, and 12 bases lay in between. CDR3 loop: CASSPSVITEAFF. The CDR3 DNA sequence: TGTGCCAGCAGTCCCAGTGTGATTACTGAAGCTTTCTTT.

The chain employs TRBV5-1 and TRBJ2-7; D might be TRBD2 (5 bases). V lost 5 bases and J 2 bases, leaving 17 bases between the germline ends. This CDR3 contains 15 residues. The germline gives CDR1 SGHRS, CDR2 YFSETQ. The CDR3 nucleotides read TGCGCCAGCAGTCAAAGCCGGGGTCTCACCTACGAGCAGTACTTC. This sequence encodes CASSQSRGLTYEQYF.

CDR3 bases: TGTGCCAGCAGCCCAAAGGGCGGGAGTGGCTACGAGCAGTACTTC. Encoded protein: CASSPKGGSGYEQYF. The chain employs TRBV7-9 and TRBJ2-7; TRBD2 matches 7 bases. CDR1 is SEHNR and CDR2 is FQNEAQ in the germline V gene (reference sequence). The CDR3 has 15 residues. V shed 5 bases, J shed 3 bases, and the junction held 10 bases outside the gene matches.